This entry lists 27 T cell receptor beta chains sequenced from one sample in a study of cytomegalovirus exposure and HLA in healthy donors. A multiplex PCR was run with 60 Vbeta primers and 13 Jbeta primers. Using immunoSEQ multiplex PCR, the repertoire was profiled, and TCRdb retains in-frame clones only, with some absent. In all, the sample yields 200,000 or so clones. Sequences were obtained from PBMCs. The receptors were gathered from a girl aged 2 to 9 in good health and CMV-seropositive.

The chain links TRBV7-9 to TRBJ1-2; the D gene is possibly TRBD1 (6 bases). V was clipped by 5 bases and J by 4 bases, with 20 bases between them. Germline CDR1 and CDR2: SEHNR and FQNEAQ (reference sequence). The CDR3 runs to 16 residues. The CDR3: CASSPSGTIHLYGYTF. For the CDR3, the DNA is TGTGCCAGCAGCCCTTCCGGGACAATCCATCTCTATGGCTACACCTTC.

V is TRBV10-3 and J is TRBJ2-2; unclear D gene. Germline loops: CDR1 ENHRY, CDR2 SYGVKD. V lost 0 bases, J lost 5 bases, and 13 bases lay in between. This CDR3 comprises 16 residues. CDR3 residues: CAISESSLHPTGELFF. CDR3 sequence (DNA): TGTGCCATCAGTGAGTCGTCTTTACACCCAACCGGGGAGCTGTTTTTT.

The chain joins TRBV2 to TRBJ1-2, with D perhaps TRBD1 (5 bases). This CDR3 is built from 14 residues. The germline V gene encodes CDR1 SNHLY and CDR2 FYNNEI. V was cut by 5 bases and J by 5 bases, with 15 bases left in between. CDR3 bases: TGTGCCAGCAGTATAGGACACTCTCGATATGGCTACACCTTC. Protein sequence: CASSIGHSRYGYTF.

The J gene is TRBJ2-7, the V gene TRBV6-5; a weak D match, TRBD1 (6 bases). V shed 4 bases and J shed 6 bases, with 13 bases lying between them. Germline V gives CDR1 MNHEY, CDR2 SVGAGI. This CDR3 region has 13 residues. The CDR3 region has the DNA TGTGCCAGCAGTTGGACAGCCATAGGCGAGCAGTACTTC. Translated: CASSWTAIGEQYF.

Here the CDR3 reads CASSSNKIAGEAYEQYF. Here the CDR3 DNA reads TGTGCCAGCAGCTCGAACAAGATAGCGGGAGAAGCCTACGAGCAGTACTTC. The rearrangement uses TRBV7-3 and TRBJ2-7; TRBD2 agrees at 9 bases. This CDR3 contains 17 residues. In germline, CDR1 is SGHTA, CDR2 FQGTGA. V was pared by 4 bases and J by 2 bases, with 12 bases of the junction left unmatched.

The chain couples TRBV19 to TRBJ2-1; 7 nucleotides line up with TRBD2. Losses at the gene ends were 6 bases for V and 12 bases for J; bases not matched to a gene: 8. Germline CDR1 and CDR2: LNHDA and SQIVND (reference sequence). This CDR3 has 12 amino acids. The chain's CDR3 is CASRGTTRGQFF. The CDR3 bases are TGTGCCAGTAGGGGGACTACTCGTGGGCAGTTCTTC.

V usage is TRBV5-1 and J usage is TRBJ1-3; 7 bases agree with TRBD1. The J segment lost 4 bases and the V segment lost 2 bases, leaving 3 bases of the junction unmatched. This CDR3 comprises 14 residues. The V gene's germline CDR1 is SGHRS and CDR2 YFSETQ. CDR3 loop: CASSLKQGGNTIYF. The CDR3 region has the DNA TGCGCCAGCAGCTTAAAACAGGGGGGAAACACCATATATTTT. The full variable domain, with the rest looked up from reference TRBV5-1 and TRBJ1-3, is KAGVTQTPRYLIKTRGQQVTLSCSPISGHRSVSWYQQTPGQGLQFLFEYFSETQRNKGNFPGRFSGRQFSNSRSEMNVSTLELGDSALYLCASSLKQGGNTIYFGEGSWLTVV.

The genes are TRBV27 and TRBJ1-2; TRBD1 aligns across 8 bases. Trimming took 5 bases from V and 6 from J; bases not matched to a gene: 11. The CDR3 sequence is 15 residues long. CDR1 is MNHEY, CDR2 SMNVEV, per germline (reference sequence). CDR3 nucleotide sequence: TGTGCCAGCAGTCAAATTACAGGGGGGGTGGATGGCTACACCTTC. Protein sequence: CASSQITGGVDGYTF.

The gene calls are TRBV19 and TRBJ2-1; 13 nucleotides align to TRBD2. The CDR3 consists of 17 residues. The V gene's germline CDR1 is LNHDA and CDR2 SQIVND (reference sequence). Trimming at V came to 11 bases and at J to 0 bases, leaving 10 bases not matched to a gene. This CDR3 reads CARQGLAGVSSYNEQFF. The CDR3 DNA sequence: TGTGCCCGCCAAGGACTAGCGGGAGTTTCCTCCTACAATGAGCAGTTCTTC.

The genes are TRBV18 and TRBJ1-2; TRBD1 matches at 8 bases. CDR3 length equals 17 residues. The germline V gene encodes CDR1 KGHSH and CDR2 LQKENI. The V segment lost 4 bases and the J segment 1 base; nucleotides outside the gene matches: 11. CDR3 DNA sequence: TGTGCCAGCTCACAATCAGGGGGCGAATGGCGTAACTATGGCTACACCTTC. Its translation is CASSQSGGEWRNYGYTF. Supplemented by reference TRBV18 and TRBJ1-2, the full variable domain reads NAGVMQNPRHLVRRRGQEARLRCSPMKGHSHVYWYRQLPEEGLKFMVYLQKENIIDESGMPKERFSAEFPKEGPSILRIQQVVRGDSAAYFCASSQSGGEWRNYGYTFGSGTRLTVV.

The V and J genes are TRBV15 and TRBJ2-1; 13 bases map to TRBD2. V trimming: 1 base; J trimming: 6 bases; junction bases outside the gene matches: 6. From germline, CDR1 is LNHNV and CDR2 YYDKDF (reference sequence). The CDR3 runs to 17 residues. The CDR3: CATSRAGLAGLGNEQFF. The CDR3 DNA reads as TGTGCCACCAGCAGAGCGGGACTAGCGGGATTGGGCAATGAGCAGTTCTTC. Drawing the rest from reference TRBV15 and TRBJ2-1, the complete variable domain is DAMVIQNPRYQVTQFGKPVTLSCSQTLNHNVMYWYQQKSSQAPKLLFHYYDKDFNNEADTPDNFQSRRPNTSFCFLDIRSPGLGDTAMYLCATSRAGLAGLGNEQFFGPGTRLTVL.

This chain connects TRBV6-1 to TRBJ1-2; possible D gene TRBD1, 6 bases. Trimming cost V 6 bases and J 4 bases, with 6 bases left between them. This CDR3 is 11 amino acids long. The germline gives CDR1 MNHNS, CDR2 SASEGT. CDR3 DNA sequence: TGTGCCAGCAGGACAGGCTATGGCTACACCTTC. It encodes CASRTGYGYTF.

The DNA for the CDR3 is TGTGCCAGCAGCTATGGACAGGGAACAGATACGCAGTATTTT. It specifies CASSYGQGTDTQYF. The J gene is TRBJ2-3, the V gene TRBV5-4; TRBD1 matches 8 bases. V gave up 3 bases and J gave up 3 bases; unmatched junction bases: 3. CDR1 and CDR2 from the germline V gene are SGHNT and YYREEE (reference sequence). This CDR3 comprises 14 residues.

A word on this clone: Other nucleotide sequences from this sample produce the same CDR3. The rearrangement uses TRBV7-2 and TRBJ1-2; 9 nucleotides line up with TRBD1. CDR1 SGHTA and CDR2 FQGNSA come from the germline V gene. The CDR3 is made up of 16 amino acids. After removal of 1 base from V and 8 bases from J, the junction contained 11 bases not matched to a gene. The DNA for the CDR3 is TGTGCCAGCAGCTTAGGGACTACAGGGGGCCAAGGAGGCTACACCTTC. Protein product: CASSLGTTGGQGGYTF.

The V and J genes are TRBV27 and TRBJ2-1; a weak D match, TRBD2 (5 bases). The CDR3 loop spans 14 amino acids. Germline V gene data show CDR1 as MNHEY and CDR2 as SMNVEV (reference sequence). Trimming took off 6 bases at V and 12 bases at J, with 21 bases between the two ends. In DNA form, the CDR3 reads TGTGCCAGCAGCCGTATTGCTCCCCGGGGTGTGCAGTTCTTC. Its translation: CASSRIAPRGVQFF.

The chain links TRBV19 to TRBJ2-1, with 10 bases matching TRBD2. In germline, CDR1 is LNHDA, CDR2 SQIVND (reference sequence). There are 15 residues in the CDR3. Losses at the gene ends were 3 bases for V and 10 bases for J; bases not matched to a gene: 9. DNA of the CDR3: TGTGCCAGTAGTATCAGGCTAGCGGGAGTTAGGGAGCAGTTCTTC. Its protein is CASSIRLAGVREQFF. Full variable domain (remainder filled in from reference TRBV19 and TRBJ2-1): DGGITQSPKYLFRKEGQNVTLSCEQNLNHDAMYWYRQDPGQGLRLIYYSQIVNDFQKGDIAEGYSVSREKKESFPLTVTSAQKNPTAFYLCASSIRLAGVREQFFGPGTRLTVL.

This chain uses TRBV15 with TRBJ2-7; TRBD1 aligns across 9 bases. Looked up from germline, CDR1 is LNHNV and CDR2 is YYDKDF (reference sequence). There are 17 residues in the CDR3. J was trimmed by 4 bases and V by 3 bases; bases with no gene match: 13. CDR3 in amino acids: CATSSEPPGTGSYEQYF. For the CDR3, the DNA is TGTGCCACCAGCAGTGAACCTCCCGGGACAGGGTCGTACGAGCAGTACTTC.

V gene TRBV11-2 combines with J gene TRBJ1-1, with D perhaps TRBD1 (5 bases). The CDR3 consists of 12 residues. Germline V gene data show CDR1 as SGHAT and CDR2 as FQNNGV. V dropped 4 bases and J dropped 2 bases, with 5 bases sitting between them. The CDR3: CASSWTNTEAFF. The CDR3, as DNA: TGTGCCAGCAGCTGGACAAACACTGAAGCTTTCTTT.

The chain joins TRBV13 to TRBJ2-1, with 9 bases lining up with TRBD1. There are 16 residues in the CDR3. Per germline, CDR1 PRHDT and CDR2 FYEKMQ (reference sequence). After removal of 2 bases from V and 7 bases from J, the junction contained 9 bases not matched to a gene. CDR3 residues: CASSLSETGGRNEQFF. CDR3 in DNA: TGTGCCAGCAGCTTATCAGAGACAGGGGGAAGGAATGAGCAGTTCTTC.

This chain links TRBV7-9 with TRBJ2-7; D is unclear. This CDR3 has 13 residues. Germline CDR1 and CDR2: SEHNR and FQNEAQ (reference sequence). Trimming pared 5 bases from V and 2 bases from J, leaving 10 bases between. The CDR3 coding sequence is TGTGCCAGCAGCGCCACTATAACCTACGAGCAGTACTTC. Translation: CASSATITYEQYF.

The rearrangement joins TRBV5-3 to TRBJ2-3; the D gene is possibly TRBD2 (5 bases). TRBV5-3 is identified as an open reading frame with a role that is uncertain. This CDR3 is built from 15 residues. V lost 8 bases and J lost 5, with 21 bases in between. CDR3 loop: CARGAARVAVDTQYF. Here the CDR3 DNA reads TGTGCCAGGGGAGCGGCCCGGGTAGCAGTAGATACGCAGTATTTT.

The chain joins TRBV6-1 to TRBJ2-7; D perhaps matches TRBD2 (6 bases). Germline V CDR1 and CDR2: MNHNS, SASEGT. V was shortened by 5 bases and J by 3 bases, with 11 bases between the two germline ends. The CDR3 runs 13 residues. The CDR3 spells CASSMTGDYEQYF. The CDR3 DNA is TGTGCCAGCAGTATGACGGGGGACTACGAGCAGTACTTC.

This rearrangement joins TRBV6-5 to TRBJ1-4; perhaps TRBD1 as D (5 bases). CDR1 MNHEY and CDR2 SVGAGI come from the germline V gene. V was clipped by 9 bases and J by 5 bases, with 13 bases between them. The CDR3 runs to 13 residues. The DNA for the CDR3 is TGTGCCAGATCGGGACTCCAGAATGAAAAACTGTTTTTT. This codes for CARSGLQNEKLFF.

A remark on this clone: At the DNA level, this CDR3 is encoded by other sequences in the same sample as well. The rearrangement joins TRBV7-9 to TRBJ1-1; D gene uncertain. Germline lookup yields CDR1 SEHNR and CDR2 FQNEAQ (reference sequence). V was trimmed by 1 base and J by 2 bases, leaving 17 bases between them. The CDR3 is made up of 17 amino acids. The CDR3 here is CASSLVRESLTNTEAFF. The CDR3 DNA sequence: TGTGCCAGCAGCTTAGTAAGAGAAAGTTTGACAAACACTGAAGCTTTCTTT.

This sequence joins TRBV14 and TRBJ2-7; 8 bases map to TRBD1. There are 16 residues in the CDR3. Germline CDR1 is SGHDN and CDR2 is FVKESK. J lost 3 bases, V lost 3 bases, and 10 bases had no gene match. This chain's CDR3 is CASSHQTGDLFYEQYF. DNA for the CDR3: TGTGCCAGCAGCCACCAGACAGGGGACCTCTTCTACGAGCAGTACTTC.

V and J are TRBV7-2 and TRBJ2-3, with 9 nucleotides matching TRBD2. Germline trimming cut 5 bases from V and 4 bases from J; bases unmatched to any gene: 7. Germline V gives CDR1 SGHTA, CDR2 FQGNSA. This CDR3 has 15 residues. CDR3 bases: TGTGCCAGCAGCGCCGGACTAGCGTTGGCAGATACGCAGTATTTT. Translated, it gives CASSAGLALADTQYF.

CDR3: CASSALGTGEETQYF. Written as DNA, the CDR3 is TGCGCCAGCAGCGCCCTCGGGACAGGGGAAGAGACCCAGTACTTC. The chain couples TRBV5-1 to TRBJ2-5; 10 bases are a match to TRBD1. There are 15 residues in the CDR3. Germline V gene data show CDR1 as SGHRS and CDR2 as YFSETQ. The trim removed 4 bases at V and 3 bases at J, leaving 6 bases unmatched.